A selection of T cell receptor beta chains follows, all from one sample in a study of radiation and T cells in renal cell carcinoma. Libraries were prepared by immunoSEQ multiplex PCR; TCRdb keeps only in-frame clonotypes and omits some of them. The repertoire consists of about 88,000 clones, with approximately 86% occurring once and the leading ten covering approximately 8%. The sequences come from blood, collected from a patient whose treatment included radiotherapy and nephrectomy. Receptors originate from a man over 45 with renal cell carcinoma. Both conserved end residues are part of each CDR3. D genes are given only for firm matches.

d_call,v_call,cdr3_aa
-,TRBV2,CASSEGSGYSGSYEQYF
-,TRBV7-2,CASSFSGTYEQYF
TRBD2,TRBV2,CASSTQGGQETQYF
TRBD1,TRBV19,CASSIIWTGYSYEQYF
-,TRBV5-1,CASSPGSMGETQYF
-,TRBV18,CASSPRKQGLNTEAFF
-,TRBV5-1,CASSPGVLNYEQYF
TRBD1,TRBV11-2,CASSPGTEAPYGYTF
-,TRBV18,CASSPESYEQYF
-,TRBV19,CASSIAGNTGELFF
TRBD1,TRBV6-5,CASRPPGQGNTEAFF
-,TRBV10-1,CARRSGLMLTGELFF
TRBD1,TRBV4-3,CASSQSRGNYGYTF
-,TRBV7-2,CASSLVWVRAKEKLFF
-,TRBV10-1,CASRPGVAGDTDTQYF
-,TRBV14,CASSLWTSGVHYEQYF
-,TRBV19,CASSESRTTYEQYF
-,TRBV7-8,CASSLGRGPGGEQFF
-,TRBV7-9,CASSLGQLEQYF
TRBD2,TRBV6-5,CASSYASGGDYYEQYF
-,TRBV7-9,CASSRPGNTIYF
-,TRBV9,CASSVAPQGLGRNTIYF
TRBD1,TRBV6-5,CASSMTGAHEQYF
-,TRBV5-1,CASSSDLLLEAFF
TRBD1,TRBV6-5,CASSVGQGNEKLFF
-,TRBV21-1,CATIRRDQKNIQYF
-,TRBV5-1,CASSALQAGTEAFF
-,TRBV5-4,CASSTDGEWANVLTF
TRBD2,TRBV7-8,CASSLGGLAGNEQFF
-,TRBV27,CASSLSGVGRANYGYTF
-,TRBV4-2,CASSQGGPGDTTGYEQYF
TRBD1,TRBV30,CAWSRDRGSDTQYF
-,TRBV7-9,CASSLETGHGYTF
-,TRBV7-2,CASSKGPGEVYGYTF
-,TRBV30,CAWSPFGLDQPQHF
-,TRBV7-3,CASSSGDQFSHNEQFF
TRBD1,TRBV28,CASSPGQLNIQYF